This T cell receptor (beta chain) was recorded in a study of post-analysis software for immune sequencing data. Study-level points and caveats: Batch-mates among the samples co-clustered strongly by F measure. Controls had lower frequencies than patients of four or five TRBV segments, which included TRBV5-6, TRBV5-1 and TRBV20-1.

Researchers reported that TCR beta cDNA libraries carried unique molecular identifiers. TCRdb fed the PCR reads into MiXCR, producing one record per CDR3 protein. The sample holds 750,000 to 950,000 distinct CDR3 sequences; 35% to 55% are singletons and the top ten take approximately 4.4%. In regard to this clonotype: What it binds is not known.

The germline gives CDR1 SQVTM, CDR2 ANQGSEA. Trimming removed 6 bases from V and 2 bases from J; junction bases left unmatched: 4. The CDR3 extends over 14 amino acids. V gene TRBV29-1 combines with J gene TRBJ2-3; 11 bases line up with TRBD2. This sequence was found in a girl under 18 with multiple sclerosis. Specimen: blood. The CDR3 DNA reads TGCAGCGTCCGACTAGCGGGGATCACAGATACGCAGTATTTT. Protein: CSVRLAGITDTQYF.